This is a list of T cell receptor beta chains from one sample in a study of blood T cells in healthy people across ages. One entry per CDR3 protein results from TCRdb running MiXCR on the 5' RACE reads. The top ten clones hold approximately 7% of a sample with roughly 1.4 million distinct CDR3 sequences, 59% of them seen once. The sample taken for sequencing was blood. The source is a man between 18 and 29 years old in good health. Both conserved end residues are part of each CDR3. The D gene is left open where the match is weak. Only some rows state a clone size, as once, few, many or a class for expanded clones.

size	length	J	V	D	DNA	CDR3
-	13	TRBJ2-1	TRBV4-2	-	TGTGCCAGCAGCCCACAGCCCCAGCTTGAGCAGTTCTTC	CASSPQPQLEQFF
few	15	TRBJ2-1	TRBV29-1	-	TGCAGCGTTGAAGGTGACGGACTCTCGAACAATGAGCAGTTCTTC	CSVEGDGLSNNEQFF
-	14	TRBJ2-7	TRBV12-3/TRBV12-4	-	TGTGCCAGCAGTCCCCGGACAACCCCCTACGAGCAGTACTTC	CASSPRTTPYEQYF
once	16	TRBJ2-2	TRBV4-3	-	TGCGCCAGCAGCCAAGATTCCGGGAGGAACACCGGGGAGCTGTTTTTT	CASSQDSGRNTGELFF
-	15	TRBJ2-1	TRBV20-1	-	TGCAGTGCTAGCCGGCCAGAAACGACCTACAATGAGCAGTTCTTC	CSASRPETTYNEQFF
-	16	TRBJ2-7	TRBV20-1	TRBD2	TGCAGTGCTAGGCGGGCTAGCGGCCCTGGGGAGGGCGAGCAGTACTTC	CSARRASGPGEGEQYF
-	17	TRBJ2-6	TRBV27	-	TGTGCCAGCAGTCTAACCGGGCTCCGCTCTGGGGCCAACGTCCTGACTTTC	CASSLTGLRSGANVLTF
-	15	TRBJ2-7	TRBV27	TRBD1	TGTGCCAGCAGTCCGTGGACAGGGGATCCCTACGAGCAGTACTTC	CASSPWTGDPYEQYF
-	15	TRBJ1-1	TRBV2	-	TGTGCCAGCAGTGAAGACAGTCGGATGAACACTGAAGCTTTCTTT	CASSEDSRMNTEAFF
few	14	TRBJ2-3	TRBV20-1	-	TGCAGTGCTAGAAGAACCTCTAGCACAGATACGCAGTATTTT	CSARRTSSTDTQYF
-	16	TRBJ1-6	TRBV27	-	TGTGCCAGCAGTTGGTCCCCCGGACAGACGAATTCACCCCTCCACTTT	CASSWSPGQTNSPLHF
-	14	TRBJ2-7	TRBV6-5	TRBD1	TGTGCCAGCAGTTACGAGACAGGGGGCTACGAGCAGTACTTC	CASSYETGGYEQYF
-	15	TRBJ2-7	TRBV20-1	TRBD1	TGCAGTGCTGCCACCCCCCGGGACAGGGTCTACGAGCAGTACTTC	CSAATPRDRVYEQYF
few	13	TRBJ1-6	TRBV20-1	-	TGCAGTGCGGCAGCAGGGTATAATTCACCCCTCCACTTT	CSAAAGYNSPLHF
-	15	TRBJ2-1	TRBV20-1	-	TGCAGTGCTAGAGAGCCGGGACCTTATTACAATGAGCAGTTCTTC	CSAREPGPYYNEQFF
-	16	TRBJ2-7	TRBV7-9	-	TGTGCCAGCAGCTTAGGTGCGGGTCCCGCTTACTACGAGCAGTACTTC	CASSLGAGPAYYEQYF
-	12	TRBJ2-5	TRBV6-5	-	TGTGCCAGCAGAGATACCGGGGAGACCCAGTACTTC	CASRDTGETQYF
few	11	TRBJ2-1	TRBV7-9	-	TGTGCCAGCAGCACCGACAATGAGCAGTTCTTC	CASSTDNEQFF
-	22	TRBJ2-7	TRBV20-1	TRBD1	TGCAGTGCTAGAGATAAGAGGCGGTCGGGGACAGGGGTATCAATAGGGGCTTACGAGCAGTACTTC	CSARDKRRSGTGVSIGAYEQYF
-	15	TRBJ1-5	TRBV9	TRBD1	TGTGCCAGCAGCGTGGGACAGCAGCCTAATCAGCCCCAGCATTTT	CASSVGQQPNQPQHF
-	15	TRBJ2-3	TRBV12-3/TRBV12-4	-	TGTGCCAGCAGTTCCCCCACGGGGCTCACAGATACGCAGTATTTT	CASSSPTGLTDTQYF
-	15	TRBJ2-7	TRBV4-1	-	TGCGCCAGCAGCCAAGACAGGGGAAGGGGCAATGAGCAGTACTTC	CASSQDRGRGNEQYF
-	14	TRBJ1-2	TRBV10-3	-	TGTGCCATCAGTGAGGGATCCACTCTATATGGCTACACCTTC	CAISEGSTLYGYTF
-	14	TRBJ2-1	TRBV6-4	TRBD2	TGTGCCACCGGGACTAGCGGGACCTACAATGAGCAGTTCTTC	CATGTSGTYNEQFF
-	13	TRBJ2-7	TRBV4-2	-	TGTGCCAGCAGCCAAGGGGAAGGGGACGAGCAGTACTTC	CASSQGEGDEQYF
-	14	TRBJ2-1	TRBV27	-	TGTGCCAGCAGTTTAGAAGGGTGGGCCAATGAGCAGTTCTTC	CASSLEGWANEQFF
-	18	TRBJ2-1	TRBV4-3	TRBD2	TGCGCCAGCAGCCACCACCCGACCTCCGGGGGGGCTCGGAATGAGCAGTTCTTC	CASSHHPTSGGARNEQFF
once	14	TRBJ1-4	TRBV28	-	TGTGCCAGCCGTTCCTTACAGTTCAATGAAAAACTGTTTTTT	CASRSLQFNEKLFF
-	15	TRBJ2-2	TRBV7-8	-	TGTGCCAGCAGCTTAGGGGGGATGAACACCGGGGAGCTGTTTTTT	CASSLGGMNTGELFF
few	15	TRBJ2-5	TRBV4-1	TRBD1	TGCGCCAGCAGCTACGGACAGGCCCGTCAAGAGACCCAGTACTTC	CASSYGQARQETQYF
-	16	TRBJ2-3	TRBV5-1	-	TGCGCCAGCAGCCTCCCGCCCGGGACCGGGGCAGATACGCAGTATTTT	CASSLPPGTGADTQYF
-	14	TRBJ2-3	TRBV2	-	TGTGCCAGCAGTCCGGGGAGTCCCACAGATACGCAGTATTTT	CASSPGSPTDTQYF
-	11	TRBJ2-1	TRBV20-1	-	TGCAGTGCTAGTTTCTACGATGAGCAGTTCTTC	CSASFYDEQFF
-	15	TRBJ2-7	TRBV18	TRBD1	TGTGCCAGCTCACCAGGGACAGGTGGGACCTACGAGCAGTACTTC	CASSPGTGGTYEQYF
-	17	TRBJ2-7	TRBV9	TRBD2	TGTGCCAGCAGCGTAAAAGGGGCGGGGGATTCCTACAATGAGCAGTACTTC	CASSVKGAGDSYNEQYF
-	21	TRBJ1-4	TRBV4-3	-	TGCGCCAGCAGCCAAGGGGAACCGTGGTCTCTTTCCGGGACGGCGAATGAAAAACTGTTTTTT	CASSQGEPWSLSGTANEKLFF
-	15	TRBJ2-4	TRBV5-1	TRBD2	TGCGCCAGCAGCTGGGGGACTAGCGGGGAAAACATTCAGTACTTC	CASSWGTSGENIQYF
-	16	TRBJ2-1	TRBV6-6	TRBD2	TGTGCCAGCAGTCAAGGGACTAGTTTTGAGTCCAATGAGCAGTTCTTC	CASSQGTSFESNEQFF
-	16	TRBJ2-2	TRBV7-2	TRBD2	TGTGCCAGCAGCCAAGATAGCGGGACGAACACCGGGGAGCTGTTTTTT	CASSQDSGTNTGELFF
once	13	TRBJ1-5	TRBV10-3	TRBD1	TGTGCCATCAGGGACAGGGCCAATCAGCCCCAGCATTTT	CAIRDRANQPQHF
few	14	TRBJ1-5	TRBV29-1	-	TGCAGCGTTGAAATAGGGTCCGGCAATCAGCCCCAGCATTTT	CSVEIGSGNQPQHF
-	16	TRBJ2-3	TRBV9	-	TGTGCCAGCAGCGTAGCAGAACGAGGGATCACAGATACGCAGTATTTT	CASSVAERGITDTQYF
few	14	TRBJ2-3	TRBV25-1	TRBD1	TGTGCCAGCAGGGGACAGACGTCCACAGATACGCAGTATTTT	CASRGQTSTDTQYF
-	14	TRBJ2-5	TRBV6-5	-	TGTGCCAGCAGGCTGACAGCGTTACAAGAGACCCAGTACTTC	CASRLTALQETQYF
-	14	TRBJ1-2	TRBV4-2	-	TGTGCCAGCAGCCAAGATTGGGGGGTCTATGGCTACACCTTC	CASSQDWGVYGYTF
-	16	TRBJ1-2	TRBV4-3	-	TGCGCCAGCAGCCAAGTAAGACAGTACGGCCACTATGGCTACACCTTC	CASSQVRQYGHYGYTF
-	17	TRBJ2-5	TRBV9	TRBD2	TGTGCCAGCAGCGTAGCTAGCGGGAATAGTAACCAAGAGACCCAGTACTTC	CASSVASGNSNQETQYF